This T cell receptor (beta chain) was recovered during a study of CXCR3-negative and CXCR3-positive naive CD8 T cells. Overall study context: TRB reads totalled about 140 million, about 1.5 +/- 0.3 million per library. Study-level points and caveats: Relative to memory CD8+ cells, whose diversity was much lower, both naive subsets had comparably high diversity. Naive CXCR3-positive cells had TRB CDR3s more hydrophobic than those of CXCR3-negative naive cells.

Comments on this clonotype: Its antigen is as yet unknown.

Germline CDR1 and CDR2: MNHNY and SVGAGI (reference sequence). The length of the CDR3 is 17 residues. TRB cDNA libraries were made by UMI-labeled 5' RACE. TCRdb re-called the 5' RACE reads; one entry per CDR3 protein, DNA not given. This sample's table reports approximately 100,000 distinct CDR3 sequences. The V gene is TRBV6-6, the J gene TRBJ2-2; TCRdb's D call of TRBD2 is untestable without DNA. Input material: naive CXCR3+ CD8+ T cells from blood. As for subset: CD45RO-CCR7+CD27+CD95- naive CD8+ T cells expressing CXCR3 (TNR3+). The TCR was taken from a human donor in good health. Some clones in this sample may be carry-over from other donors' samples. The CDR3 sequence: CASSPTSGGARTGELFF.